The present T cell receptor beta chain was sequenced within a study of blood T cells in healthy people across ages. Overall study findings and caveats: Versus aged donors, long-lived donors had higher diversity and more naive CD4+ cells. Expanded clonotype changes were possibly confounded by unknown donor CMV status. The study regarded diversity estimates from one million T cells as underestimates.

Of note for this clonotype: No antigen is known for it. This may be a read error, as it is one base from a much larger clone.

PCR was performed a second time for about 7 to 11 cycles using a sample-barcoded 5' primer and a J-beta primer mix. Every sample gave at least 2.5 million paired-end reads containing CDR3. From the 5' RACE reads, TCRdb called clonotypes with MiXCR, one entry per CDR3 protein. There are some 670,000 distinct CDR3 sequences in the sample; 45% to 60% occur only once, and less than 15% lies in the top ten. What was sequenced was blood. This clonotype originated in a woman older than 75 in good health.

For the CDR3, the DNA is TGTGCCAGCAGCACTAGCGACAGGCCGCGTGAGCAGTTCTTC. This codes for CASSTSDRPREQFF. The gene calls are TRBV7-9 and TRBJ2-1, with D possibly matching TRBD2 (7 bases). Trimming stripped 5 bases from V and 9 bases from J, with 17 bases between. From germline, CDR1 is SEHNR and CDR2 FQNEAQ (reference sequence). The CDR3 totals 14 residues.